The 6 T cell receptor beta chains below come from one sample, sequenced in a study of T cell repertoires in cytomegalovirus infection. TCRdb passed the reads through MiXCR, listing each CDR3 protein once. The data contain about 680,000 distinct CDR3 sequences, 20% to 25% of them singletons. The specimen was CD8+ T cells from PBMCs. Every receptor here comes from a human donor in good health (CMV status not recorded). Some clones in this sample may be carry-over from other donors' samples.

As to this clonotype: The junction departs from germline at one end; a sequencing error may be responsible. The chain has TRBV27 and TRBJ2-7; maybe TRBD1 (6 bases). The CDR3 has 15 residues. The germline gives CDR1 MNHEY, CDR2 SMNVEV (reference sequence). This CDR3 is CANSPQPDRTREQYF. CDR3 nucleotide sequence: TGTGCCAACAGTCCTCAACCGGACAGAACGAGGGAGCAGTACTTC.

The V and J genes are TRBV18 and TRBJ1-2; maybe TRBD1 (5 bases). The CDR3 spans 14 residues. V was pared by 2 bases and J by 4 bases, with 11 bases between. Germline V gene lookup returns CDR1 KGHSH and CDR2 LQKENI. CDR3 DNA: TGTGCCAGCTCACCAGGGGCAGGCGTCTATGGCTACACCTTC. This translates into CASSPGAGVYGYTF.

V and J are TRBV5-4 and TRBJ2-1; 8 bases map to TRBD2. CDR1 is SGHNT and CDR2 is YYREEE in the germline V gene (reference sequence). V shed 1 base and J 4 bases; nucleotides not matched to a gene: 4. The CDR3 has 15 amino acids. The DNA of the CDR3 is TGTGCCAGCAGCTTGCTTAGCGGGGATTACAATGAGCAGTTCTTC. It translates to CASSLLSGDYNEQFF.

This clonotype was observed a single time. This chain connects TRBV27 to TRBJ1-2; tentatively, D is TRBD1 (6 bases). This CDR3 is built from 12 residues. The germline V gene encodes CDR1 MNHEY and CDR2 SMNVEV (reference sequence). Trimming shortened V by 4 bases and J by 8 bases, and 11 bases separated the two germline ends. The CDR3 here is CASSSGTSGYTF. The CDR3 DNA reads TGTGCCAGCAGTTCTGGGACATCCGGCTACACCTTC.

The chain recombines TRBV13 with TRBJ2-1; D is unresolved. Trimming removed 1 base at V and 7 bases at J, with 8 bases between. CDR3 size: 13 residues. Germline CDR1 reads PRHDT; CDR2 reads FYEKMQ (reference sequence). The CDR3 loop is CASSLVKANEQFF. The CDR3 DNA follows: TGTGCCAGCAGCTTAGTGAAAGCGAATGAGCAGTTCTTC. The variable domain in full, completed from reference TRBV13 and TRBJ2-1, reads AAGVIQSPRHLIKEKRETATLKCYPIPRHDTVYWYQQGPGQDPQFLISFYEKMQSDKGSIPDRFSAQQFSDYHSELNMSSLELGDSALYFCASSLVKANEQFFGPGTRLTVL.

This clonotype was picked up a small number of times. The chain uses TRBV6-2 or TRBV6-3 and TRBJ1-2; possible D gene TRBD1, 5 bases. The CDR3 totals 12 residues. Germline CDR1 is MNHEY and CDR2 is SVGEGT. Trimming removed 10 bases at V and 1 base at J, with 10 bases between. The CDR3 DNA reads TGTGCCACCTGGGGGAGTAACTATGGCTACACCTTC. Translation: CATWGSNYGYTF.